This TCR beta chain was retrieved from a study of T-cell memory formation after mild COVID-19. Study observations and caveats: Cross-reactive memory apparently joined, as some responding clones appeared in pre-infection memory. Researchers could not confirm that second-wave clones peaking on day 37 targeted SARS-CoV-2. Most CD4+ clones that shrank were in CM and EM, while CD8+ ones turned up in EMRA.

Libraries for TCRalpha and TCRbeta carried sample barcodes and unique molecular identifiers via 5'RACE. TCRdb used MiXCR to reprocess the 5' RACE reads, holding one entry per CDR3 protein. The repertoire holds 550,000 to 650,000 distinct CDR3 sequences, with roughly 17% as singletons. As for this clonotype: Its antigen is undetermined.

The CDR3 contains 15 residues. Germline V gene data show CDR1 as SNHLY and CDR2 as FYNNEI. The V end lost 1 base, the J end lost 2 bases, and 6 bases lay between the germline ends. The TCR comes from an adult woman who had mild COVID-19 (a few samples of this study predate the infection). Cell type and time point are not known. Sequenced sample: PBMCs or a T cell subset sorted from them (not recorded which). This sequence joins TRBV2 and TRBJ2-6; D not certain. The CDR3 sequence: CASSEGETGANVLTF. Here the CDR3 DNA reads TGTGCCAGCAGTGAAGGGGAAACTGGGGCCAACGTCCTGACTTTC.